The 9 T cell receptor beta chains listed next were all sequenced from one sample in a study of T cells in Graves' hyperthyroidism and ophthalmopathy. The CDR3 regions of TCR beta were amplified from RNA transcripts. An initial round of RT-PCR targeting the TCR CDR3 relied on the HTBI primer set. TCRdb re-called the multiplex PCR reads through MiXCR, storing one row per CDR3 protein. The data contain about 290,000 distinct CDR3 sequences, nearly 15% of them singletons. The sample was blood. The source of these receptors is a woman aged 45-65 years with Graves' hyperthyroidism that later progressed to Graves' ophthalmopathy.

This clonotype has ten or more counts. This chain connects TRBV5-1 to TRBJ2-4; 10 nucleotides align to TRBD1. This CDR3 is built from 14 residues. V gave up 5 bases and J gave up 8 bases; unmatched junction bases: 7. The germline V gene has CDR1 SGHRS and CDR2 YFSETQ. The DNA for the CDR3 is TGCGCCAGCAGTACGACAGGGGGCGAGGACATTCAGTACTTC. Its translation: CASSTTGGEDIQYF.

The V call is TRBV12-3 or TRBV12-4, the J call TRBJ2-3; TRBD1 matches at 9 bases. The CDR3 runs to 16 residues. V was pared by 4 bases and J by 5 bases, with 10 bases of the junction left unmatched. The CDR3 spells CASSWGPQGAGDTQYF. Written as DNA, the CDR3 is TGTGCCAGCAGTTGGGGGCCACAGGGGGCCGGAGATACGCAGTATTTT.

This clonotype has at least ten counts. The chain couples TRBV27 to TRBJ2-6; D gene ambiguous. Germline CDR1 reads MNHEY; CDR2 reads SMNVEV (reference sequence). This CDR3 region has 19 residues. Deletions cut 0 bases from V and 5 bases from J, with 20 bases between. The CDR3 DNA reads TGTGCCAGCAGTTTATCACTGGGAAGGGTAGCTGCTAGGGCCAACGTCCTGACTTTC. This encodes CASSLSLGRVAARANVLTF.

The DNA for the CDR3 is TGTGCCAGCAGTGGGGCAGGGGGTGTCGATCAGCCCCAGCATTTT. Its protein is CASSGAGGVDQPQHF. The chain employs TRBV6-1 and TRBJ1-5; the match to TRBD1 covers 7 bases. The CDR3 covers 15 residues. The J segment lost 5 bases and the V segment lost 4 bases, leaving 8 bases of the junction unmatched. Germline CDR1 is MNHNS and CDR2 is SASEGT.

A note on this clonotype: A much larger clone differs from this one at a single base, so this may be a read error. The J gene is TRBJ1-1, the V gene TRBV10-3; TRBD1 is a possible D gene (6 bases). Germline V gives CDR1 ENHRY, CDR2 SYGVKD. The CDR3 totals 14 residues. CDR3 residues: CATSGGIMNTEAFF. The DNA of the CDR3 is TGTGCCACCAGTGGGGGCATTATGAACACTGAAGCTTTCTTT.

This clonotype was recorded many times. The chain combines TRBV7-8 with TRBJ1-1, with TRBD1 as a possible D gene (5 bases). V lost 5 bases and J lost 6, with 13 bases in between. Germline V gene sequence: CDR1 SGHVS, CDR2 FQNEAQ. CDR3 length: 13 residues. The chain's CDR3 is CASSPQGLSEAFF. As DNA, the CDR3 is TGTGCCAGCAGCCCCCAGGGACTATCTGAAGCTTTCTTT.

This clonotype was recorded many times. The rearrangement uses TRBV12-3 or TRBV12-4 and TRBJ2-2, with 7 nucleotides matching TRBD1. The CDR3 covers 13 residues. V lost 5 bases to trimming and J lost 4 bases; unmatched junction nucleotides: 1. CDR3 in amino acids: CASSHRGTGELFF. The DNA for the CDR3 is TGTGCCAGCAGTCACAGGGGCACCGGGGAGCTGTTTTTT.

The V gene is TRBV28, the J gene TRBJ1-1, with D hard to call. The CDR3 is 13 amino acids. V lost 5 bases, J lost 5 bases, and 12 bases lay in between. Germline V gives CDR1 MDHEN, CDR2 SYDVKM. The DNA of the CDR3 is TGTGCCAGCAGTGACCTACGGCTGACTGAAGCTTTCTTT. This encodes CASSDLRLTEAFF. The full variable domain, rest sourced from reference TRBV28 and TRBJ1-1, is DVKVTQSSRYLVKRTGEKVFLECVQDMDHENMFWYRQDPGLGLRLIYFSYDVKMKEKGDIPEGYSVSREKKERFSLILESASTNQTSMYLCASSDLRLTEAFFGQGTRLTVV.

This sequence joins TRBV12-3 or TRBV12-4 and TRBJ2-5; D is uncertain. This CDR3 comprises 13 residues. V was cut by 7 bases and J by 2 bases, with 11 bases left in between. CDR3 nucleotides: TGTGCCAGCACCTCCCCTCCTCAAGAGACCCAGTACTTC. Protein product: CASTSPPQETQYF.